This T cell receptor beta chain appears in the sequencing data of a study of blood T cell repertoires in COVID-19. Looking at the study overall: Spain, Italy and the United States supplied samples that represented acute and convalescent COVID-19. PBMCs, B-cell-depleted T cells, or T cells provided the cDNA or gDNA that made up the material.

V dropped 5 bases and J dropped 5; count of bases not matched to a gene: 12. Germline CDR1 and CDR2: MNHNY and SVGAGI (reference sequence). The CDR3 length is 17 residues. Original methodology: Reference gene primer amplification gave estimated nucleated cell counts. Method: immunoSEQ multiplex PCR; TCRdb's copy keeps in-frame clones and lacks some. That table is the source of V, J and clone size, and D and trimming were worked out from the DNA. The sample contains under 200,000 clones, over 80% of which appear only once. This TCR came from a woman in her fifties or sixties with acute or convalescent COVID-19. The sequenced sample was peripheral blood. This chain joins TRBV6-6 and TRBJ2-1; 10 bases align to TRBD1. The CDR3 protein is CASSRTPGTGDHNEQFF. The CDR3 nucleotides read TGTGCCAGCAGTCGGACACCCGGGACAGGGGACCACAATGAGCAGTTCTTC.